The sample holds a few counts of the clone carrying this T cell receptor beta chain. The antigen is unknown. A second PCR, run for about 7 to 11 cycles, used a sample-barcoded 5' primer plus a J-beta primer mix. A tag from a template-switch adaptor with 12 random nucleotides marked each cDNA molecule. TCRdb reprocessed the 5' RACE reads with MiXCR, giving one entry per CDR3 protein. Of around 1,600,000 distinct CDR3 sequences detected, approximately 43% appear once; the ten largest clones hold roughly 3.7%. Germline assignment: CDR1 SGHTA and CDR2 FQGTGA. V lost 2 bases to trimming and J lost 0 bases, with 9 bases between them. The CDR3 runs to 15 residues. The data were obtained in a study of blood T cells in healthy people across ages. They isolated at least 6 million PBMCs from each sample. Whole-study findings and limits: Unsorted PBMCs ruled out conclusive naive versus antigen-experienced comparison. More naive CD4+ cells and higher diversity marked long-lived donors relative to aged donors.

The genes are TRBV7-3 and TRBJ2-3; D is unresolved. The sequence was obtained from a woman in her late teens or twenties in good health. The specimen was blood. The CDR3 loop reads CASSLDGHSTDTQYF. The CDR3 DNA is TGTGCCAGCAGCTTAGATGGCCACAGCACAGATACGCAGTATTTT.